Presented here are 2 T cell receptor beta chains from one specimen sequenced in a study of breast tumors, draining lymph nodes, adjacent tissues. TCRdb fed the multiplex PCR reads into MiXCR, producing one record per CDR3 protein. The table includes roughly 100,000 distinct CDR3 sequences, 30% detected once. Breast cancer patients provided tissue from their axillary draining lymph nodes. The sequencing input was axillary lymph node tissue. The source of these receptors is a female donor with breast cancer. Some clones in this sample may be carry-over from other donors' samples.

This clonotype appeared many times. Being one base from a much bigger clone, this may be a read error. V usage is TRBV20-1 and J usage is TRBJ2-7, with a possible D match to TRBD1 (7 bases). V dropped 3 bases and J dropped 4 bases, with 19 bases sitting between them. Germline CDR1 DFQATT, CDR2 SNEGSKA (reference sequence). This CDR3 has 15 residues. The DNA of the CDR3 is TGCAGTGCTAGGGGGGGAGGACAGGACCCATACGAGCAGTACTTC. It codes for CSARGGGQDPYEQYF.

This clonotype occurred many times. The CDR3 nucleotides read TGTGCCAGCAGTTTATCGATTAGCGGGAGCTACGAGCAGTACTTC. This gives the protein CASSLSISGSYEQYF. This rearrangement joins TRBV27 to TRBJ2-7, with 9 bases fitting TRBD2. Germline V lookup: CDR1 MNHEY, CDR2 SMNVEV (reference sequence). This CDR3 is 15 amino acids long. The V and J ends lost 0 bases and 3 bases, in that order; junction bases with no gene match: 3.